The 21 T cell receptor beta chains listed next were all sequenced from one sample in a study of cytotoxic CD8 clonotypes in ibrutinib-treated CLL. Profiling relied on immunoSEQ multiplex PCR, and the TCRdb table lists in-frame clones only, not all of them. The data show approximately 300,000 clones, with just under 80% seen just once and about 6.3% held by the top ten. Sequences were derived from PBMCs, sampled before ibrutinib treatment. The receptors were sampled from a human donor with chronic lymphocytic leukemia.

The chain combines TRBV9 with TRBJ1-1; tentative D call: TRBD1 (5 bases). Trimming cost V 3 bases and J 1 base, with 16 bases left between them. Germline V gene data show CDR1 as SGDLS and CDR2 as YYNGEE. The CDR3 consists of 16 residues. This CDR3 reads CASSDRDAGTNTEAFF. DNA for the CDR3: TGTGCCAGCAGCGACCGGGACGCGGGCACGAACACTGAAGCTTTCTTT.

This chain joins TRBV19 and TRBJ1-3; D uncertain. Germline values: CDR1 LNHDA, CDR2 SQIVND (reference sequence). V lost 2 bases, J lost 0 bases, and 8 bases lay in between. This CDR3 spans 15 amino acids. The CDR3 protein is CASSISTDSGNTIYF. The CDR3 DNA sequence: TGTGCCAGTAGTATATCAACAGACTCTGGAAACACCATATATTTT. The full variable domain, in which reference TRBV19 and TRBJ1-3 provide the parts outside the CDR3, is DGGITQSPKYLFRKEGQNVTLSCEQNLNHDAMYWYRQDPGQGLRLIYYSQIVNDFQKGDIAEGYSVSREKKESFPLTVTSAQKNPTAFYLCASSISTDSGNTIYFGEGSWLTVV.

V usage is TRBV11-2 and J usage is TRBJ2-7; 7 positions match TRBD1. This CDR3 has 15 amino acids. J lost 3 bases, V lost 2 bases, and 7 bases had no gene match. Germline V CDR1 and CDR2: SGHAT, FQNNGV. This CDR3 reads CASSLSTGLGYEQYF. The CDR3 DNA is TGTGCCAGCAGCTTATCGACAGGGTTGGGCTACGAGCAGTACTTC. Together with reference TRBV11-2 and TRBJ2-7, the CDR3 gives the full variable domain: EAGVAQSPRYKIIEKRQSVAFWCNPISGHATLYWYQQILGQGPKLLIQFQNNGVVDDSQLPKDRFSAERLKGVDSTLKIQPAKLEDSAVYLCASSLSTGLGYEQYFGPGTRLTVT.

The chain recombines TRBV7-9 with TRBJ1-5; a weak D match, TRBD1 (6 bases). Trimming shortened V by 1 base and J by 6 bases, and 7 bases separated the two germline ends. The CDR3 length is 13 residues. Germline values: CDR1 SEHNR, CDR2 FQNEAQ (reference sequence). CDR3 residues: CASSLEGGQPQHF. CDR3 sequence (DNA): TGTGCCAGCAGCTTAGAGGGGGGTCAGCCCCAGCATTTT. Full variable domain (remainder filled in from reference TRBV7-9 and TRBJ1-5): DTGVSQNPRHKITKRGQNVTFRCDPISEHNRLYWYRQTLGQGPEFLTYFQNEAQLEKSRLLSDRFSAERPKGSFSTLEIQRTEQGDSAMYLCASSLEGGQPQHFGDGTRLSIL.

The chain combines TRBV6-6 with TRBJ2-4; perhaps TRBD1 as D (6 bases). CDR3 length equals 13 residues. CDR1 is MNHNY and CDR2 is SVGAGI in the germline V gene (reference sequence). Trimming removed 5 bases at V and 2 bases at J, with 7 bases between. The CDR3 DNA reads TGTGCCAGCAGTCAGGGGTCCAAAAACATTCAGTACTTC. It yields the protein CASSQGSKNIQYF.

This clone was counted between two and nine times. The CDR3 protein is CASRGQSNQPQHF. CDR3 bases: TGTGCCAGCAGAGGACAGAGCAATCAGCCCCAGCATTTT. The chain recombines TRBV2 with TRBJ1-5; D is perhaps TRBD1 (6 bases). From germline, CDR1 is SNHLY and CDR2 FYNNEI. CDR3 length: 13 amino acids. V lost 6 bases to trimming and J lost 1 base, with 7 bases between them. The full variable domain, rest sourced from reference TRBV2 and TRBJ1-5, is EPEVTQTPSHQVTQMGQEVILRCVPISNHLYFYWYRQILGQKVEFLVSFYNNEISEKSEIFDDQFSVERPDGSNFTLKIRSTKLEDSAMYFCASRGQSNQPQHFGDGTRLSIL.

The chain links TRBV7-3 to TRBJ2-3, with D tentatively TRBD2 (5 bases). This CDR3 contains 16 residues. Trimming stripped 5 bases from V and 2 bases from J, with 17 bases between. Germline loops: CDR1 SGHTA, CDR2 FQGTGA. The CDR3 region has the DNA TGTGCCAGCAGCCCAACGGCGGGCTTAACCACAGATACGCAGTATTTT. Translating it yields CASSPTAGLTTDTQYF.

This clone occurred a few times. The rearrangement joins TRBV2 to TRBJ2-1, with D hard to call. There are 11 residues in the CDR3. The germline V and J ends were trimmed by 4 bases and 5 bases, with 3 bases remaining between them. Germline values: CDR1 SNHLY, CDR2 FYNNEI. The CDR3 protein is CASSVHNEQFF. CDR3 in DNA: TGTGCCAGCAGTGTTCACAATGAGCAGTTCTTC.

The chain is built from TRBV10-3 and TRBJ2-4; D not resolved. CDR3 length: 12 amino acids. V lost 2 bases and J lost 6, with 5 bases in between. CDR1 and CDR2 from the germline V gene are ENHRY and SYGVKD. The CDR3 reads CAISEDRNIQYF. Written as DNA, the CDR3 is TGTGCCATCAGTGAGGACCGAAACATTCAGTACTTC.

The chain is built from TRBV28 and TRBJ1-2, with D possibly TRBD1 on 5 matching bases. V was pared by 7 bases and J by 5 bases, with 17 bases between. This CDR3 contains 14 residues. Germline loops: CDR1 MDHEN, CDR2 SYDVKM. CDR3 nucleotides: TGTGCCAGCATTCCTTCAGGGCTGGTTTATGGCTACACCTTC. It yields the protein CASIPSGLVYGYTF.

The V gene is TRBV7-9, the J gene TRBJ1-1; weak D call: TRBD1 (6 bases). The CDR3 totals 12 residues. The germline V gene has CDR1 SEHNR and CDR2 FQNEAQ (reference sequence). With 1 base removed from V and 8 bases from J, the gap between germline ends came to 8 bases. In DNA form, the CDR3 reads TGTGCCAGCAGCTTAGTTAGGGGGGAAGCTTTCTTT. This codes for CASSLVRGEAFF. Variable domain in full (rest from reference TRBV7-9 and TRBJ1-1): DTGVSQNPRHKITKRGQNVTFRCDPISEHNRLYWYRQTLGQGPEFLTYFQNEAQLEKSRLLSDRFSAERPKGSFSTLEIQRTEQGDSAMYLCASSLVRGEAFFGQGTRLTVV.

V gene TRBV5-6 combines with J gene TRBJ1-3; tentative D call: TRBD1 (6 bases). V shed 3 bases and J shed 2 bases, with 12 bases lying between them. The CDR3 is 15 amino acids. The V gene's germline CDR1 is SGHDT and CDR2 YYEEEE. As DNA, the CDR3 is TGTGCCAGCAGCTCCTTGGACAGTCCTGGAAACACCATATATTTT. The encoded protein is CASSSLDSPGNTIYF.

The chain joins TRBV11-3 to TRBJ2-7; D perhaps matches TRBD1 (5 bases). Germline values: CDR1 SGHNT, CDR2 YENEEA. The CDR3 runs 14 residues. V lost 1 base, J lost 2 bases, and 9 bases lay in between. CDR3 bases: TGTGCCAGCAGCTTAGTCTCAGGGACCTACGAGCAGTACTTC. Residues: CASSLVSGTYEQYF.

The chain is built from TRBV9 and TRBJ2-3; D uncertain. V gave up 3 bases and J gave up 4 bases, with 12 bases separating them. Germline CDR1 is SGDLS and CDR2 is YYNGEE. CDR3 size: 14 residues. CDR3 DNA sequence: TGTGCCAGCAGCGACGGAGTTTCGGCAGATACGCAGTATTTT. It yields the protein CASSDGVSADTQYF.

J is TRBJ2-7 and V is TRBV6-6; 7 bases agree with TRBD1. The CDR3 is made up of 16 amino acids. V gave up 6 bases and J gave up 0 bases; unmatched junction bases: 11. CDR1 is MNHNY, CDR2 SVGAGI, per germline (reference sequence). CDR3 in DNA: TGTGCCAGCAGGAGTGACAGGGTTATTTCCTCCTACGAGCAGTACTTC. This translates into CASRSDRVISSYEQYF.

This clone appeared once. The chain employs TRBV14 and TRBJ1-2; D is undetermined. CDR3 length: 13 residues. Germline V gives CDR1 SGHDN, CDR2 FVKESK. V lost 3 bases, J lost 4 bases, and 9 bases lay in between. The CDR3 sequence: CASSHLKAYGYTF. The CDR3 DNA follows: TGTGCCAGCAGCCACCTCAAGGCCTATGGCTACACCTTC.

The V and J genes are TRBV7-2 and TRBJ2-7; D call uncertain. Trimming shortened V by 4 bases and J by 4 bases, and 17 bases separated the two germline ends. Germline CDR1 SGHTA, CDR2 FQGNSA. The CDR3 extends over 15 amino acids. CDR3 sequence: CASSSRRRAIYEQYF. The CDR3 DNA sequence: TGTGCCAGCAGCTCCCGACGCCGGGCGATTTACGAGCAGTACTTC.

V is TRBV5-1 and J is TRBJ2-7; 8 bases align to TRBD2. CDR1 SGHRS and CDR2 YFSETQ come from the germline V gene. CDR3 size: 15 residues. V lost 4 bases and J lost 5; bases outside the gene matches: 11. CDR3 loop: CASSRESGSFNEQYF. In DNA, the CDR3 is TGCGCCAGCAGCCGAGAGAGCGGGAGTTTTAACGAGCAGTACTTC.

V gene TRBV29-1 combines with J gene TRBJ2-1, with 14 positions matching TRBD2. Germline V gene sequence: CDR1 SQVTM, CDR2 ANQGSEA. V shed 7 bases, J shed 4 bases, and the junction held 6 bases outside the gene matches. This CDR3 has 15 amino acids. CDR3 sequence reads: CSGGTSGSRYNEQFF. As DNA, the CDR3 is TGCAGCGGGGGGACTAGCGGGAGTAGGTACAATGAGCAGTTCTTC.

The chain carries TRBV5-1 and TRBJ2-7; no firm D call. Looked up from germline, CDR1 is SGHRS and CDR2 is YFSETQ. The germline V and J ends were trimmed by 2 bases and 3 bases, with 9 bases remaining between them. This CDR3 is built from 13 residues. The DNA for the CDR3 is TGCGCCAGCAGCTTTATTTCCGGCTACGAGCAGTACTTC. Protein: CASSFISGYEQYF.

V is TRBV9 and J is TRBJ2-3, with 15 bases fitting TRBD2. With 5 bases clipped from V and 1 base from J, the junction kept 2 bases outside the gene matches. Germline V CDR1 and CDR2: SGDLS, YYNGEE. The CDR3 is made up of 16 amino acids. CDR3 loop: CASSGLAGGRTDTQYF. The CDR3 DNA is TGTGCCAGCAGTGGACTAGCGGGAGGGCGCACAGATACGCAGTATTTT.